This T cell receptor beta chain was documented in a study of T cells in Graves' hyperthyroidism and ophthalmopathy. Across the study: Peripheral blood draws took place at initial diagnosis, ahead of any treatment.

Deletions cut 0 bases from V and 1 base from J, with 9 bases between. Germline V gene data show CDR1 as LGHDT and CDR2 as YNNKEL (reference sequence). The CDR3 contains 16 residues. The PBMCs were taken from around 9.1 ml of fresh peripheral blood. The sample holds many counts of this clonotype. Antigen: not known. General study findings and limits: Before onset, by a median of approximately 5.9 months, the model predicted ophthalmopathy.

TCR beta CDR3 regions were amplified from RNA. TCR CDR3 underwent first-round RT-PCR with the HTBI primer set. From the multiplex PCR reads, TCRdb called clonotypes with MiXCR, one entry per CDR3 protein. The sample consists of hundreds of thousands of distinct CDR3 sequences, 20% of them appearing once. This sequence was found in a man between 35 and 55 years old with Graves' ophthalmopathy. Sequenced material: blood. V usage is TRBV3-1 and J usage is TRBJ2-2; a weak D match, TRBD2 (6 bases). In DNA, the CDR3 is TGTGCCAGCAGCCAAGATTTGCGGGGGAACACCGGGGAGCTGTTTTTT. Translating gives CASSQDLRGNTGELFF.